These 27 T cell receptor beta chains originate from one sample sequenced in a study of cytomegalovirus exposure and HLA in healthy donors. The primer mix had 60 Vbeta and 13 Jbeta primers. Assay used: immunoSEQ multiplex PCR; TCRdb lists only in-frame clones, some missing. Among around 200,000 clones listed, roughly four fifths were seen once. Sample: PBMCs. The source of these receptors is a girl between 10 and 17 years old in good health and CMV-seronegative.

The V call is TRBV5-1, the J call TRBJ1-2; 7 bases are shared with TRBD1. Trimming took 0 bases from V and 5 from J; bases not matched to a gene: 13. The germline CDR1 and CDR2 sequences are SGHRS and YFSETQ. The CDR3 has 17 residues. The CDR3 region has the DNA TGCGCCAGCAGCTTGGAAATACTGGACAGGAGAACTTATGGCTACACCTTC. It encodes CASSLEILDRRTYGYTF.

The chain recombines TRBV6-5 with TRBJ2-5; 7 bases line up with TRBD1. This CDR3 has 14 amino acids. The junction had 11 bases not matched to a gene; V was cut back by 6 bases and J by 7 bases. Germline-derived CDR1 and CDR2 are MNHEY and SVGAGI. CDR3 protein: CASSLTGALGTQYF. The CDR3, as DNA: TGTGCCAGCAGCCTTACAGGGGCCCTTGGGACCCAGTACTTC.

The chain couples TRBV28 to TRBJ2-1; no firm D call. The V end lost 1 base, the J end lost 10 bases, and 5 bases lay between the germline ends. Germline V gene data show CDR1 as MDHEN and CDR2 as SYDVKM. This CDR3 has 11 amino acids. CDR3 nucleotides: TGTGCCAGCAGTTTATTGGCAGAGCAGTTCTTC. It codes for CASSLLAEQFF.

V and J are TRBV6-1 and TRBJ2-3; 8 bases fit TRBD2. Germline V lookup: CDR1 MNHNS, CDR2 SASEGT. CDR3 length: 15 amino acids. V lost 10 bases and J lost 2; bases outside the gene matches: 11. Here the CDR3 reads CATGGVNINTDTQYF. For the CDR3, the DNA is TGTGCCACCGGGGGGGTGAATATAAACACAGATACGCAGTATTTT.

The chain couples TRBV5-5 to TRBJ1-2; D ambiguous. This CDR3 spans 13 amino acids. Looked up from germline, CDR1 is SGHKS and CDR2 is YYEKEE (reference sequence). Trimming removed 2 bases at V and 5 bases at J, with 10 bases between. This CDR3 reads CASSFTEIYGYTF. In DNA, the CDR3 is TGTGCCAGCAGCTTTACAGAGATTTATGGCTACACCTTC.

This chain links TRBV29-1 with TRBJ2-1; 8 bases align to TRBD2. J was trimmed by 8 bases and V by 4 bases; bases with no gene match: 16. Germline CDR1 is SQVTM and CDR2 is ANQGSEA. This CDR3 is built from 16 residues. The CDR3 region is CSVAPGGTNFADEQFF. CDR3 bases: TGCAGCGTTGCCCCGGGGGGGACTAATTTTGCCGATGAGCAGTTCTTC.

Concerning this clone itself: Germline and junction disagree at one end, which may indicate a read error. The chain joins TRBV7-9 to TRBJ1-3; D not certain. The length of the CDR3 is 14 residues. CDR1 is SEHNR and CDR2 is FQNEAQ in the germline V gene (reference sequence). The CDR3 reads CSSTAGSPGNTIYF. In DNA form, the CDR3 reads TGTTCCAGCACCGCGGGATCACCTGGAAACACCATATATTTT.

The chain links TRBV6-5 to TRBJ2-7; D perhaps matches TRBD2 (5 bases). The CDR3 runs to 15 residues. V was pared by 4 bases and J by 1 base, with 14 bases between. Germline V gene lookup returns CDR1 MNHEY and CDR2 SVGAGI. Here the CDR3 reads CASSSVGLQSYEQYF. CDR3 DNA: TGTGCCAGCAGTTCCGTAGGACTCCAGTCCTACGAGCAGTACTTC.

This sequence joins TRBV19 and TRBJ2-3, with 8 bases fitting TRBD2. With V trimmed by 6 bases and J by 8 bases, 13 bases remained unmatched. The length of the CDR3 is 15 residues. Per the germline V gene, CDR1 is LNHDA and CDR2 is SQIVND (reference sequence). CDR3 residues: CASRRPGGSQTTQYF. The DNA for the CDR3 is TGTGCCAGTAGAAGACCGGGAGGGTCACAGACTACGCAGTATTTT.

CDR3 residues: CASSVSGTYSTDTQYF. The CDR3, as DNA: TGTGCCAGCAGCGTTAGCGGGACGTATAGCACAGATACGCAGTATTTT. The genes are TRBV9 and TRBJ2-3; TRBD2 agrees at 8 bases. Germline V gene data show CDR1 as SGDLS and CDR2 as YYNGEE. This CDR3 region has 16 residues. Trimming removed 2 bases from V and 0 bases from J; junction bases left unmatched: 5. The full variable domain, its missing parts supplied by reference TRBV9 and TRBJ2-3, is DSGVTQTPKHLITATGQRVTLRCSPRSGDLSVYWYQQSLDQGLQFLIQYYNGEERAKGNILERFSAQQFPDLHSELNLSSLELGDSALYFCASSVSGTYSTDTQYFGPGTRLTVL.

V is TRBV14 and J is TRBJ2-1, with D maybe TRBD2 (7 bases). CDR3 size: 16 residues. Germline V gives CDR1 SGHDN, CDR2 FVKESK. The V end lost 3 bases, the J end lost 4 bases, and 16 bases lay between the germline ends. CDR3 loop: CASSQFYGGLYNEQFF. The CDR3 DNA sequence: TGTGCCAGCAGCCAGTTCTACGGGGGGCTGTACAATGAGCAGTTCTTC.

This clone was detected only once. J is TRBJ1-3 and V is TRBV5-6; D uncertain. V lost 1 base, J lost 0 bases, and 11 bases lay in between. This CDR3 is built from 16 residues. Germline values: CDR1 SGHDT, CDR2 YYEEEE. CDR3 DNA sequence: TGTGCCAGCAGCTTGAAATACGGGAGCTCTGGAAACACCATATATTTT. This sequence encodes CASSLKYGSSGNTIYF.

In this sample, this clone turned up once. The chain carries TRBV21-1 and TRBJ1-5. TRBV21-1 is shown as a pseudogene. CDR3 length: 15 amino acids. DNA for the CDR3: TGTGCCAGCGGGAGGGCAGACCTTAGCAATCAGCCCCAGCATTTT. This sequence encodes CASGRADLSNQPQHF.

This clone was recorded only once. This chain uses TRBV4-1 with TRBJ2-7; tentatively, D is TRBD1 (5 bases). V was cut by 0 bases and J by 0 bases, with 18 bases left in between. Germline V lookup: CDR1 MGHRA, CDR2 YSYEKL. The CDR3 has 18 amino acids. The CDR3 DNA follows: TGCGCCAGCAGCCAAGATATCAGGGCTTCTTCCTTCTCCTACGAGCAGTACTTC. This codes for CASSQDIRASSFSYEQYF.

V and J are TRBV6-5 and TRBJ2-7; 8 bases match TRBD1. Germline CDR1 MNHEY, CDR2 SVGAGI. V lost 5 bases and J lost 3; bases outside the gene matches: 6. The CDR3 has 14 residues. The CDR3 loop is CASSPGTGNYEQYF. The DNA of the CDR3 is TGTGCCAGCAGTCCCGGGACAGGAAACTACGAGCAGTACTTC.

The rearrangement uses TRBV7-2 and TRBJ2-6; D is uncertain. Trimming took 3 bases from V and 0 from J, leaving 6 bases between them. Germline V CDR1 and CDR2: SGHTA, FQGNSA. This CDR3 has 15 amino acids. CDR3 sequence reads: CASSLTASGANVLTF. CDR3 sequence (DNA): TGTGCCAGCAGCTTGACTGCCTCTGGGGCCAACGTCCTGACTTTC.

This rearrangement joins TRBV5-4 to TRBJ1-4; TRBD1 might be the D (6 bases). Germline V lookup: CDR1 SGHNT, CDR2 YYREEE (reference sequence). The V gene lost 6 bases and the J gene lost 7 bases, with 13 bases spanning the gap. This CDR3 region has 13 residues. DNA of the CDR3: TGTGCCAGCACCCTTGGGGGCTCTGAAAAACTGTTTTTT. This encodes CASTLGGSEKLFF.

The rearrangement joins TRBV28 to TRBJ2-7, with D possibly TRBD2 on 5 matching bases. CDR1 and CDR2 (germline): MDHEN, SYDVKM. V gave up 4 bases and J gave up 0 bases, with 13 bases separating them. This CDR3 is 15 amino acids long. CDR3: CASSSEGFGSYEQYF. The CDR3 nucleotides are TGTGCCAGCAGTTCCGAGGGTTTCGGCTCCTACGAGCAGTACTTC.

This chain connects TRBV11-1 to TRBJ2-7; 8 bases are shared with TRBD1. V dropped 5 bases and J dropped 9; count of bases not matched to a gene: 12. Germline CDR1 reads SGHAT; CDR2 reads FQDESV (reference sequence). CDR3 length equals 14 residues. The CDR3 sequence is CASSPIGQGWGQYF. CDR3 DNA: TGTGCCAGCAGCCCAATAGGACAGGGATGGGGGCAGTACTTC.

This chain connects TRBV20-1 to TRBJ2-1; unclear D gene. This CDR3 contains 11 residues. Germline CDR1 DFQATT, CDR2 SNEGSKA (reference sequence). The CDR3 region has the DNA TGCAGGGCCCATTCAGGCAATGAGCAGTTCTTC. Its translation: CRAHSGNEQFF.

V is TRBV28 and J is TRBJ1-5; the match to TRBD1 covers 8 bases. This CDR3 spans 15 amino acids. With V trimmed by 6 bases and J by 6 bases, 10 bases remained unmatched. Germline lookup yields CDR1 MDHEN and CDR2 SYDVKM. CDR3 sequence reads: CASSPDRGWGQPQHF. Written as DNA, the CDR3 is TGTGCCAGCAGCCCCGACAGGGGTTGGGGTCAGCCCCAGCATTTT.

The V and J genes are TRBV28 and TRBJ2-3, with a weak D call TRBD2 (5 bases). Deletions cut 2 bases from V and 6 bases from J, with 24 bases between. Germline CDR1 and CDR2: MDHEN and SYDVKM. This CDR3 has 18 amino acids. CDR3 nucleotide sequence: TGTGCCAGCAGTTTAGCCCCGGGGAACGGCCTTAGGTCGGATACGCAGTATTTT. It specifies CASSLAPGNGLRSDTQYF.

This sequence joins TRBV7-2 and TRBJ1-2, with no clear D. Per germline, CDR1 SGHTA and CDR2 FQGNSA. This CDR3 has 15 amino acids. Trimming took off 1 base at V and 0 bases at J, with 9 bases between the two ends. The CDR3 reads CASSLGSGANYGYTF. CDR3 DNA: TGTGCCAGCAGCTTAGGGTCGGGAGCTAACTATGGCTACACCTTC.

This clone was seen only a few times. The CDR3 DNA reads as TGTGCCAGCAAGGGCCTAGCGGGGGCCCACTCCTACGAGCAGTACTTC. Translation: CASKGLAGAHSYEQYF. The chain joins TRBV2 to TRBJ2-7; 10 bases are shared with TRBD2. The V segment lost 7 bases and the J segment 0 bases; nucleotides outside the gene matches: 9. The CDR3 loop spans 16 amino acids. Germline-derived CDR1 and CDR2 are SNHLY and FYNNEI.

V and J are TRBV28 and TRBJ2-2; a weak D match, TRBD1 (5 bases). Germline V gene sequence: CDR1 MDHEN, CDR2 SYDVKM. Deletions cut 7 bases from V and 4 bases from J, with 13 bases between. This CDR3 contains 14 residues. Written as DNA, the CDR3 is TGTGCCAGCACATCGTCAGGGTTCACCGGGGAGCTGTTTTTT. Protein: CASTSSGFTGELFF.

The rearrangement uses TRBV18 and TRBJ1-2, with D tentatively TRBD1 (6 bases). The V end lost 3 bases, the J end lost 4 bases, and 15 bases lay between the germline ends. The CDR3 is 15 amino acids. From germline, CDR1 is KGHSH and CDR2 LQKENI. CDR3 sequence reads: CASSPQDSPRYGYTF. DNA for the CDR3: TGTGCCAGCTCACCCCAGGACAGTCCCCGCTATGGCTACACCTTC.

In nucleotides, the CDR3 is TGCGCCAGCAGCTTGGCTCCTAGCGGGGGCCTCTCTGGGGCCAACGTCCTGACTTTC. It specifies CASSLAPSGGLSGANVLTF. This chain uses TRBV5-1 with TRBJ2-6; 10 nucleotides line up with TRBD2. The CDR3 consists of 19 residues. V was clipped by 0 bases and J by 0 bases; unmatched bases: 6. The germline CDR1 and CDR2 sequences are SGHRS and YFSETQ.